These 10 T cell receptor beta chains were all obtained from the same sample, sequenced in a study of T cell responses to AZD1222 COVID-19 vaccine. Repertoires were generated with immunoSEQ multiplex PCR, while TCRdb's copy carries only in-frame clones and drops some. This sample's table has about 140,000 clones. The material sequenced was peripheral blood. The source is an adult in good health.

The rearrangement links TRBV5-5 to TRBJ1-2; the D is unclear. This CDR3 is 14 amino acids long. Germline CDR1 SGHKS, CDR2 YYEKEE (reference sequence). V was cut by 1 base and J by 1 base, with 8 bases left in between. The CDR3 nucleotides read TGTGCCAGCAGCTTGATTCCGGATAACTATGGCTACACCTTC. Amino acid sequence: CASSLIPDNYGYTF.

This sequence joins TRBV6-5 and TRBJ1-6; tentative D call: TRBD1 (6 bases). Trimming stripped 6 bases from V and 8 bases from J, with 11 bases between. Germline-derived CDR1 and CDR2 are MNHEY and SVGAGI. This CDR3 comprises 13 residues. CDR3 residues: CASSPRTDSPLHF. DNA of the CDR3: TGTGCCAGCAGCCCCCGGACAGATTCACCCCTCCACTTT.

J is TRBJ1-6 and V is TRBV4-1; TRBD1 is a possible D gene (5 bases). In germline, CDR1 is MGHRA, CDR2 YSYEKL. The CDR3 contains 16 residues. The V gene lost 1 base and the J gene lost 8 bases, with 15 bases spanning the gap. The CDR3 sequence: CASSQVADSFYSPLHF. CDR3 nucleotides: TGCGCCAGCAGCCAAGTGGCCGACAGTTTCTATTCACCCCTCCACTTT.

This chain connects TRBV5-5 to TRBJ1-1, with a possible D match to TRBD1 (5 bases). V was trimmed by 4 bases and J by 5 bases, leaving 21 bases between them. Germline V gene sequence: CDR1 SGHKS, CDR2 YYEKEE (reference sequence). The CDR3 sequence is 16 residues long. The CDR3 DNA is TGTGCCAGCAGCACCCCGGGGGGACCTATGAGTACTGAAGCTTTCTTT. This encodes CASSTPGGPMSTEAFF.

V and J are TRBV5-5 and TRBJ2-5; 8 bases agree with TRBD1. CDR1 is SGHKS and CDR2 is YYEKEE in the germline V gene (reference sequence). The CDR3 is 15 amino acids. The ends lost 4 bases at V and 5 bases at J; junction bases unmatched: 10. The CDR3 sequence is CASSHLTGAGETQYF. The CDR3 coding sequence is TGTGCCAGCAGCCACTTGACAGGGGCCGGTGAGACCCAGTACTTC.

CDR3 sequence reads: CSASEQGAVGYTF. DNA of the CDR3: TGCAGTGCTAGTGAACAGGGGGCTGTTGGCTACACCTTC. The rearrangement joins TRBV20-1 to TRBJ1-2; TRBD1 matches at 9 bases. The CDR3 loop spans 13 amino acids. V gave up 3 bases and J gave up 7 bases; unmatched junction bases: 6. Germline V gene data show CDR1 as DFQATT and CDR2 as SNEGSKA (reference sequence).

V is TRBV3-1 (or the pseudogene TRBV3-2) and J is TRBJ2-7, with 9 bases identical to TRBD1. Germline loops: CDR1 LGHDT, CDR2 YNNKEL (reference sequence). The CDR3 extends over 16 amino acids. With 6 bases clipped from V and 3 bases from J, the junction kept 12 bases outside the gene matches. The chain's CDR3 is CASSLRGQGGGYEQYF. The CDR3, as DNA: TGTGCCAGCAGTCTAAGGGGACAGGGAGGTGGCTACGAGCAGTACTTC.

The rearrangement uses TRBV6-5 and TRBJ2-1; D uncertain. Germline values: CDR1 MNHEY, CDR2 SVGAGI. The CDR3 loop spans 14 amino acids. V lost 2 bases, J lost 8 bases, and 13 bases lay in between. CDR3 in amino acids: CASSYGRVAHEQFF. For the CDR3, the DNA is TGTGCCAGCAGTTACGGAAGGGTCGCGCATGAGCAGTTCTTC.

DNA for the CDR3: TGCGCCAGCAGCCAAACCCCAGGGGTGGTTCAGCCCCAGCATTTT. Protein product: CASSQTPGVVQPQHF. The chain recombines TRBV4-1 with TRBJ1-5; a possible D gene is TRBD1 (6 bases). The ends were cut back, 2 bases at V and 6 bases at J, with 14 bases in the middle. This CDR3 has 15 amino acids. Germline CDR1 MGHRA, CDR2 YSYEKL.

The chain combines TRBV29-1 with TRBJ1-1; D is unclear. The CDR3 is 11 amino acids. Germline lookup yields CDR1 SQVTM and CDR2 ANQGSEA. Trimming left V 3 bases short and J 4 bases short, with 6 bases between. CDR3 nucleotides: TGCAGCGTTGAGGTCGTCACTGAAGCTTTCTTT. Protein sequence: CSVEVVTEAFF. Supplemented by reference TRBV29-1 and TRBJ1-1, the full variable domain reads SAVISQKPSRDICQRGTSLTIQCQVDSQVTMMFWYRQQPGQSLTLIATANQGSEATYESGFVIDKFPISRPNLTFSTLTVSNMSPEDSSIYLCSVEVVTEAFFGQGTRLTVV.